The T cell receptor beta chain under discussion was sequenced for a study of T cell clonality in common variable immunodeficiency. This clone was detected only a few times. Sequenced by immunoSEQ multiplex PCR; TCRdb stores in-frame clones only, minus some. The sample shows about 81,000 clones, none of them appearing just once. Sample: peripheral blood mononuclear cells. This clonotype originated in a person aged 18 to 75 in good health.

CDR3 amino acids: CSVSRPDSGNEQFF. The CDR3 bases that were read are TGCAGCGTCTCTCGGCCCGACAGTGGCAATGAG. The V and J genes are TRBV29-1 and TRBJ2-1, with a weak D call TRBD1 (5 bases). The read ends 3 residues before the CDR3 terminus; that terminus is restored from the germline J gene. V was trimmed by 6 bases and J by 6 bases, leaving 18 bases between them. Germline V gene data show CDR1 as SQVTM and CDR2 as ANQGSEA. This CDR3 contains 14 residues.